This TCR beta chain was retrieved from a study of B cell selection in AIRE deficiency. CD4+CD127+ cells were sorted as the conventional CD4 T cells. Turning to this clone: Its antigen is unidentified.

Overall study findings and caveats: Only about 10% of approximately 3,700 shared Treg sequences were patient-specific; 30% to 40% healthy-specific. With only TCRbeta sequenced, around a third of shared healthy Treg sequences overlapped Tconv.

The method was immunoSEQ multiplex PCR; TCRdb's version includes in-frame clones alone and lacks a portion of them. The sample consists of approximately 19,000 clones, 95% to 98% of them appearing once. The CDR3 is 14 residues long. The germline CDR1 and CDR2 sequences are MDHEN and SYDVKM. V was clipped by 6 bases and J by 6 bases, with 15 bases between them. The clonotype was recovered from a human donor with AIRE deficiency. The chain employs TRBV28 and TRBJ1-5, with TRBD1 as a possible D gene (5 bases). Sequencing used conventional CD4+ T cells sorted from PBMCs. CDR3 bases: TGTGCCAGCAGCCGGGGGACGACGTTTCAGCCCCAGCATTTT. Protein sequence: CASSRGTTFQPQHF.